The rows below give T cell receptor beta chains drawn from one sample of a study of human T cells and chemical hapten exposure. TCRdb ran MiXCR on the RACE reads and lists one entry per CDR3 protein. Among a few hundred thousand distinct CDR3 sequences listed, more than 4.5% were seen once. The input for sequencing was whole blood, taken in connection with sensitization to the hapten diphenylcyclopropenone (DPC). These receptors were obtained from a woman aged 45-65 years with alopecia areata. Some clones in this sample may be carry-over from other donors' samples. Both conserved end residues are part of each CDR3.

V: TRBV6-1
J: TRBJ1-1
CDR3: CASSATGTGATEAFF

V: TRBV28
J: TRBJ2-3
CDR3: CASSSLSGRSTDTQYF

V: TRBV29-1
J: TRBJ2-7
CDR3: CSVEAGDRGYEQYF

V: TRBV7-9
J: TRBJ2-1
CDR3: CASSQTAGGMNEQFF

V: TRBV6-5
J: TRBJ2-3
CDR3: CASSYNSGRPDTQYF

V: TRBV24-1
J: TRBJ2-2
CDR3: CATQASGGNGELFF

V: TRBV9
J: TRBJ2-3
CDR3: CASSGPGLAGFTDTQYF

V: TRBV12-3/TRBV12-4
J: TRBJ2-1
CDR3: CASSSTDVSSYNEQFF

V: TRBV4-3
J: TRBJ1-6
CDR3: CASSQDRSGALHF

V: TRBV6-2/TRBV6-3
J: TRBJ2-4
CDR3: CASSYILSGGIAKNIQYF

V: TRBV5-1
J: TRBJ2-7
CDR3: CASKDDRGEQYF

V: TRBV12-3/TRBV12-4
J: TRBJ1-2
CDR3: CASSPLIGTAYYGYTF

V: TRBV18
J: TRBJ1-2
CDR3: CASSWEADYGYTF

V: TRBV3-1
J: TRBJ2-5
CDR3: CASSPRGSGKQETQYF

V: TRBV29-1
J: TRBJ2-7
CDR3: CSVGSLSYEQYF

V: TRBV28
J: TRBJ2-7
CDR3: CASGRLAGYREQYF

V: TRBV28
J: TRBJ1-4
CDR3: CASSPGQGDGEKLFF

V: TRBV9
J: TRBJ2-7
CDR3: CASSVTGGEQYF

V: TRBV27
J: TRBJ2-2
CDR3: CASSSSNTGELFF

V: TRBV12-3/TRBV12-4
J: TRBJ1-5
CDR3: CASSPGTAAGNQPQHF

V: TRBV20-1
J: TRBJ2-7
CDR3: CSAVPGTQNSYEQYF

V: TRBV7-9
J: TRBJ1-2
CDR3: CASSPLGGLGYGYTF

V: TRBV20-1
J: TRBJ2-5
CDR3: CSARGDRTVQETQYF

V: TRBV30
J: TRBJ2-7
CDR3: CAWRASSISYEQYF

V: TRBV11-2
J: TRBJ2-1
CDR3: CASSSSSTSGRKYEQFF

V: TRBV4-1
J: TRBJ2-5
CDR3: CASSPRLAGEQETQYF

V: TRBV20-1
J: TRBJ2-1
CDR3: CSAPSGAGDYNEQFF

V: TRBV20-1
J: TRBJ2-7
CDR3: CSASPGPEGKQYF

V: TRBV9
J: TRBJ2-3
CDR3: CASSTTGVVTDTQYF

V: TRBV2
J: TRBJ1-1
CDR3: CASSPGSRTEAFF

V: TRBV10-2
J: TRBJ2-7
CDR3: CASSESGDSFYEQYF

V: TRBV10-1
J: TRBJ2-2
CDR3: CASSAIYTGELFF

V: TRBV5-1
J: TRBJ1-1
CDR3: CASAPTGSSTEAFF

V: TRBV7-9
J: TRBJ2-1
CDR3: CASSSRLALDNEQFF

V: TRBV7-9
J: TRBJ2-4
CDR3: CASSLDGGVTKNIQYF

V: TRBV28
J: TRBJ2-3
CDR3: CASSSVTDTQYF

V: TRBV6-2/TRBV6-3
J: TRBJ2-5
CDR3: CASSYLGRTQQETQYF

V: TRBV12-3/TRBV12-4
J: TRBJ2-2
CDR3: CASSFSASGGETGELFF

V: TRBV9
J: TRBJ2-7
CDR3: CASSPRLAGGPHEQYF

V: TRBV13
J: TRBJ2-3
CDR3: CASRRRITDTQYF

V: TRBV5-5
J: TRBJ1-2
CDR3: CASSLETAYGYTF

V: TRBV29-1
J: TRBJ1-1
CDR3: CSVAGATEAFF

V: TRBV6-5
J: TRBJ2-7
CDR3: CASRSGLVGGEQYF

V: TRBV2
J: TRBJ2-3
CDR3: CASINPGQGPDTQYF